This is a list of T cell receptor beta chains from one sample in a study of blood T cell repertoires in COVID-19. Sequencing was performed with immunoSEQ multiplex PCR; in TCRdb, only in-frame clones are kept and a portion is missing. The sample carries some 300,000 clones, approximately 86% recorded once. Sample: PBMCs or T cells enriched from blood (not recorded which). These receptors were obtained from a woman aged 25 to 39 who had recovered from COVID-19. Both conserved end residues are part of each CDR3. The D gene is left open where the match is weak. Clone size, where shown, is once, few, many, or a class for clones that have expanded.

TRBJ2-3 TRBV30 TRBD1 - TGTGCCTCGGGACAGGGGTCGGATACGCAGTATTTT CASGQGSDTQYF
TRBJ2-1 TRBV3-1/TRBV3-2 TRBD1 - TGTGCCAGCAGCCAAGGGCAAATGGGGCAGGGGGCTCGTATCTTC CASSQGQMGQGARIF
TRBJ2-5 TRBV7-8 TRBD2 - TGTGCCAGCAGCCCGGGGGGAGCGAGTCAAGAGACCCAGTACTTC CASSPGGASQETQYF
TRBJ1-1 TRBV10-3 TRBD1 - TGTGCCATCAGTGGACAGGGGGCCGCTGAAGCTTTCTTT CAISGQGAAEAFF
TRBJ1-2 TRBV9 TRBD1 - TGTGCCAGCAGCGTAGACACAGGGGGCATGTTAACCTTC CASSVDTGGMLTF
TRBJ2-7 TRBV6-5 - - TGTGCCAGCAGAAACAGGGTCGGGTACGAGCAGTACTTC CASRNRVGYEQYF
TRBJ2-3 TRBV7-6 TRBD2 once TGTGCCAGCAGCCCGAGTCGCGGGGGATTCACAGATACGCAGTATTTT CASSPSRGGFTDTQYF
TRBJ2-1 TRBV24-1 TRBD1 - TGTGCCACCAGTGGTGAACCAGGGACAGGGGGCTACAATGAGCAGTTCTTC CATSGEPGTGGYNEQFF
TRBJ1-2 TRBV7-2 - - TGTGCCAGCAGCTTCGGGGGGCTCAGTGGGAACACCTTC CASSFGGLSGNTF
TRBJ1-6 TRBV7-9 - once TGTGCCAGCAGCTTAGTGGCGGGAGCCAATTCACCCCTCCACTTT CASSLVAGANSPLHF
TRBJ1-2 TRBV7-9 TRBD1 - TGTGCCAGCAGCTTAATTCCCAGGGGGGCAGGCTACACCTTC CASSLIPRGAGYTF
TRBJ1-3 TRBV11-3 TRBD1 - TGTGCCAGCAGCCCAACCCGACAGGGAGATGGAAACACCATATATTTT CASSPTRQGDGNTIYF
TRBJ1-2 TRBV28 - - TGTGCCAGCAGTTTAGGGCACGACGGAATAGGTGGCTACACCTTC CASSLGHDGIGGYTF
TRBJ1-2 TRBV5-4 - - TGTGCCAGCAGCTTATGGACATCCTATGGCTACACCTTC CASSLWTSYGYTF
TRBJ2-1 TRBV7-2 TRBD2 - TGTGCCAGCAGTTCAAACAGCGGGAGAGGTTTATTAGGTGAGCAGTTCTTC CASSSNSGRGLLGEQFF
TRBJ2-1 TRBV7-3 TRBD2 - TGTGCCAGCAGCTTACTGCGGGAGGGGCGTCACAATGAGCAGTTCTTC CASSLLREGRHNEQFF
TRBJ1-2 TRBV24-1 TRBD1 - TGTGCCACCAGCGACAGGGCTAACTATGGCTACACCTTC CATSDRANYGYTF
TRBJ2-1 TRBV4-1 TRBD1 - TGCGCCAGCAGCCAAGCGGACAGGGCGTATGAGCAGTTCTTC CASSQADRAYEQFF
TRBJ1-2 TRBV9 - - TGTGCCAGCAGCAGCGACAGAAATCTCCCCTACTATGGCTACACCTTC CASSSDRNLPYYGYTF
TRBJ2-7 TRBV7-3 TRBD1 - TGTGCCAGCAGCACAGGGGGCGGGCCCTCCTACGAGCAGTACTTC CASSTGGGPSYEQYF
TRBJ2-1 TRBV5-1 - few TGCGCCAGCAGCTTGGAAAGTAAGCGGGCGGGGTGGTTCTTC CASSLESKRAGWFF
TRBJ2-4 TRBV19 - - TGTGCCAGTAGTATGTTCGTGGCCAAAAACATTCAGTACTTC CASSMFVAKNIQYF
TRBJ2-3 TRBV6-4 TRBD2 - TGTGCCAGCAGTGACTCTAGCGGGGGGGCAGATACGCAGTATTTT CASSDSSGGADTQYF
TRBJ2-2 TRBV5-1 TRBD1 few TGCGCCAGCAGCCCCCAGGGGGCCACCGGGGAGCTGTTTTTT CASSPQGATGELFF
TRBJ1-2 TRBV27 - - TGTGCCAGCAGTCCTGACGTCCAGGGCGCTTGGTCTGGCTACACCTTC CASSPDVQGAWSGYTF
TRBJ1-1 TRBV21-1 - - TGTGCCAGCCTTAGGCGTCCCGGGACAGGGGGAGTTTGGACCACTGAAGCTTTCTTT CASLRRPGTGGVWTTEAFF
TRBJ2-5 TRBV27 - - TGTGCCAGCAGTTTATCGTTCAGGGGAGAGACCCAGTACTTC CASSLSFRGETQYF
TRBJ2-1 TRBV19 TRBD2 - TGTGCCAGTAGCCCTCGGACTAGCGGGGGGCTAGAGCAGTTCTTC CASSPRTSGGLEQFF
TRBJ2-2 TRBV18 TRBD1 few TGTGCCAGCTCACCAATACAGGGGGCGACTACCGGGGAGCTGTTTTTT CASSPIQGATTGELFF
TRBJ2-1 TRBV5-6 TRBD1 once TGTGCCAGCAGCTTACCGGGACAGGGAATGGATGAGCAGTTCTTC CASSLPGQGMDEQFF
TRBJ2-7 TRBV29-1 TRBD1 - TGCAGCGTTAACGGACAGGGAGTTACCTACGAGCAGTACTTC CSVNGQGVTYEQYF
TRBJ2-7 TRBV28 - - TGTGCCAGCAGTTTTTTTCCAGTCTCCTACGAGCAGTACTTC CASSFFPVSYEQYF
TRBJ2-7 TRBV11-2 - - TGTGCCAGCAGCTTAGGCAGGGGAGACGAGCAGTACTTC CASSLGRGDEQYF